This TCR beta chain is drawn from a study of regulatory T cells in long-lasting Graves disease. Study at large: Antithyroid drug use was under 3 months in newly diagnosed Graves' patients. The study, taken as a whole, reports: Newly diagnosed disease favored TRBV20-1 and TRBJ2-1 over persistent disease.

Researchers made TCR beta libraries by using iRepertoire HTBI primers and running Arm-PCR on CDR3 regions. MiXCR, applied by TCRdb to the multiplex PCR reads, yields one record per CDR3 protein. The table has around 360,000 distinct CDR3 sequences, roughly 15% seen once. The CDR3 has 18 amino acids. Germline assignment: CDR1 LNHNV and CDR2 YYDKDF (reference sequence). Documented time point: newly diagnosed GD, antithyroid drugs for less than 3 months. RNA from PBMCs was the source of the TCR library. Ten or more counts support this clonotype. Antigen specificity is unknown. A read error may produce the germline difference seen at one junction end. The sample also formed part of further work on T cells in Graves' hyperthyroidism and ophthalmopathy. That paper adds: Blood also contained most expanded thyroid clonotypes above 0.001.

The sequence was collected from a woman younger than 30 with Graves disease. This rearrangement joins TRBV15 to TRBJ2-1, with 7 nucleotides matching TRBD2. Material: peripheral blood mononuclear cells (PBMCs), obtained at new diagnosis, from a patient treated with antithyroid drugs. The CDR3 region has the DNA TGTGCCACCAGCAGAGCAGGGAGGGGCGGGGTTATCTACAATAAGCAGTTCTTC. This gives the protein CATSRAGRGGVIYNKQFF.